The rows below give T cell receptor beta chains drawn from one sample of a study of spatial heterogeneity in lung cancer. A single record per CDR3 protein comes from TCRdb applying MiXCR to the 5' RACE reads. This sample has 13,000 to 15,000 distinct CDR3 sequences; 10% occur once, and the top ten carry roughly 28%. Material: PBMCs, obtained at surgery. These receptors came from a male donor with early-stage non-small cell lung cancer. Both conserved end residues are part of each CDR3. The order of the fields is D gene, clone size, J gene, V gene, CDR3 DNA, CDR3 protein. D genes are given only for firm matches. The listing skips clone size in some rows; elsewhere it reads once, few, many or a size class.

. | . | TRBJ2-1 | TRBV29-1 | TGCAGCGTTGACGGCCAGCCCACCTACAATGAGCAGTTCTTC | CSVDGQPTYNEQFF
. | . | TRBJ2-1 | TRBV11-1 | TGTGCCAGCAGCTTAGGACTGACATACAATGAGCAGTTCTTC | CASSLGLTYNEQFF
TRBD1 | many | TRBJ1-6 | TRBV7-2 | TGTGCCAGCAGTTCTCAGACAGGGAATTCACCCCTCCACTTT | CASSSQTGNSPLHF
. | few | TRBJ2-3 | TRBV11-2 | TGTGCCAGCAACCCTACAGTCACAGATACGCAGTATTTT | CASNPTVTDTQYF
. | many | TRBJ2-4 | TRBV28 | TGTGCCAGCACCCAGGAGGGCCCGAGGGTCATTCAGTACTTC | CASTQEGPRVIQYF
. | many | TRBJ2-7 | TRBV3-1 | TGTGCCAGCAGCCAAGACCCGCGGGCCCCCCAGTACTTC | CASSQDPRAPQYF
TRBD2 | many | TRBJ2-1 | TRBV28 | TGTGCCAGCCAAGCGGGAGCTGTGAATGAGCAGTTCTTC | CASQAGAVNEQFF
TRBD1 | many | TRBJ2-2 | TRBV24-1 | TGTGCCACCAGTGACTGGACAGGCACCGGGGAGCTGTTTTTT | CATSDWTGTGELFF
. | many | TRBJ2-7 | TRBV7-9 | TGTGCCAGCAGCCCCGGGACACTCCCATCCTCCTACGAGCAGTACTTC | CASSPGTLPSSYEQYF
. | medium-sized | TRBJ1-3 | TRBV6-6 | TGTGCCAGCAACGGACAGGGAAACACCATATATTTT | CASNGQGNTIYF
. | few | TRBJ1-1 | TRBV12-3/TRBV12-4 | TGTGCCAGCAGTTTGGGGACAAGCCATGGTGAAGCTTTCTTT | CASSLGTSHGEAFF
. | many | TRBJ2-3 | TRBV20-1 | TGCAGTGGGGGGCCCGTCGGAACAGATACGCAGTATTTT | CSGGPVGTDTQYF
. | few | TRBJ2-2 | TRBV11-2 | TGTGCCAGCAGCCCCCCGCTCAGGCTAGACACCGGGGAGCTGTTTTTT | CASSPPLRLDTGELFF
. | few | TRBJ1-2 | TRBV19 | TGTGCCAGTAGCCGCCACACCGAAAACTATGGCTACACCTTC | CASSRHTENYGYTF
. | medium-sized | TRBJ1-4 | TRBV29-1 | TGCAGCGTTGGGGCAGGAAGGGAAAAACTGTTTTTT | CSVGAGREKLFF
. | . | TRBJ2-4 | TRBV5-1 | TGCGCCAGCAGCTTGGCTGGTCCCGGAGTGGTGTACTTC | CASSLAGPGVVYF
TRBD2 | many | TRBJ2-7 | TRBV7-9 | TGTGCCAGCAGCTTTGGCGGGAGTCCCCACGAGCAGTACTTC | CASSFGGSPHEQYF
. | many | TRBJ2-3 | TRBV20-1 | TGCAGTGCTGAGAGTCGAAGGGTTACGCAGTATTTT | CSAESRRVTQYF
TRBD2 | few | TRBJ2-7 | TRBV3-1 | TGTGCCAGCAGCCAAGAATTGGTGGGGGGGTACGAGCAGTACTTC | CASSQELVGGYEQYF
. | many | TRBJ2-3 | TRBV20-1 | TGCAGTGCTAGTAACTTGGAGGTGGGAGATACGCAGTATTTT | CSASNLEVGDTQYF
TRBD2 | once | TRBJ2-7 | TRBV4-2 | TGTGCCAGCAGCCAAGATAGAACTAGCGGGAGCGAGCAGTACTTC | CASSQDRTSGSEQYF
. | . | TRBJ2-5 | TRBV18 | TGTGCCAGCTCATCCAGAGACCAAGAGACCCAGTACTTC | CASSSRDQETQYF
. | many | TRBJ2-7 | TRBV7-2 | TGTGCCAGCAGCTTAATAGCAGGAACCCACGAGCAGTACTTC | CASSLIAGTHEQYF
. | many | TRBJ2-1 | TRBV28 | TGTGCCAGCAGTCCTACAGGGACCAATGAGCAGTTCTTC | CASSPTGTNEQFF